The following is a T cell receptor (beta chain) sequence with its context. Sequenced by immunoSEQ multiplex PCR; TCRdb stores in-frame clones only, minus some. The sample has 140,000 to 150,000 clones, 70% to 90% seen once. The data were taken from a study of T cell responses to AZD1222 COVID-19 vaccine. CDR1 and CDR2 (germline): SGHTA, FQGNSA. The CDR3 consists of 13 residues. Trimming took 4 bases from V and 7 from J, leaving 12 bases between them. The source is an adult in good health. The rearrangement joins TRBV7-2 to TRBJ2-3; D is ambiguous. This sample comprised peripheral blood, obtained on day 0 of AZD1222 vaccination. The CDR3 sequence: CASSSDVKNTQYF. Here the CDR3 DNA reads TGTGCCAGCAGCTCCGACGTGAAGAATACGCAGTATTTT.